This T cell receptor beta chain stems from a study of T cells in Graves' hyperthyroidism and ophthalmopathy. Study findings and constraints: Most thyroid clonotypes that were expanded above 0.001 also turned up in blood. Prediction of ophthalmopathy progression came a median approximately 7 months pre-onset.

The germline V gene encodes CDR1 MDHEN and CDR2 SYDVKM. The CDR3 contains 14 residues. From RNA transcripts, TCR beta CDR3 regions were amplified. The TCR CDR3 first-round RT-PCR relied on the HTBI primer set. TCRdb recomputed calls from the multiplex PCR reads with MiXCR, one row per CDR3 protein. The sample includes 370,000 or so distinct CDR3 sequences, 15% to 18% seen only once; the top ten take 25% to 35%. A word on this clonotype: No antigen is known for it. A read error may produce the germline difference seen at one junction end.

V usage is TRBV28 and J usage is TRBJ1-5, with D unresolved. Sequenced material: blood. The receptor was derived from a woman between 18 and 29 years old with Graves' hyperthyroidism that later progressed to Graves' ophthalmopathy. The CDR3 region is CASTPTLSNRPQHF. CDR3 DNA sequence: TGTGCCAGCACCCCGACACTTAGCAATCGGCCCCAGCATTTT.